The rows below give T cell receptor beta chains drawn from one sample of a study of T cells in localized non-small cell lung cancer. This table comes from immunoSEQ multiplex PCR, and its TCRdb copy is limited to in-frame clones, with some not included. The data contain 45,000 to 55,000 clones, approximately 80% of them singletons. Sequencing was performed on peripheral blood, taken before any cancer treatment. The receptors were gathered from a man between 40 and 70 years old with stage I squamous cell lung carcinoma. Both conserved end residues are part of each CDR3. D genes are given only for firm matches. Expanded clones are given a class, and other clones once, few, many or no size at all.

d_call	v_call	j_call	clone_size	cdr3_nt	cdr3_aa
-	TRBV28	TRBJ1-1	-	TGTGCCAGCAGTTCCATAAGGGGGGGATACACTGAAGCTTTCTTT	CASSSIRGGYTEAFF
TRBD1	TRBV6-5	TRBJ1-1	-	TGTGCCAGCAGTTCCCCCCCGACAGGGCGGCCTGAAGCTTTCTTT	CASSSPPTGRPEAFF
TRBD1	TRBV11-3	TRBJ2-3	-	TGTGCCAGCAGCTTAATGGGACAGTCAGATACGCAGTATTTT	CASSLMGQSDTQYF
-	TRBV18	TRBJ2-1	-	TGTGCCAGCTCCCCACAAGGGCTTGAGCAGTTCTTC	CASSPQGLEQFF
-	TRBV18	TRBJ1-4	once	TGTGCCAGCTACACAGCAGGGTCAGGCGAAAAACTGTTTTTT	CASYTAGSGEKLFF
-	TRBV2	TRBJ1-1	-	TGTGCCAGCAGTCCCCGAGTGCTTATGAACACTGAAGCTTTCTTT	CASSPRVLMNTEAFF
TRBD2	TRBV5-4	TRBJ2-7	-	TGTGCCAGCAGCCGGGGGGAAGAGCAGTACTTC	CASSRGEEQYF
-	TRBV5-1	TRBJ2-3	once	TGCGCCAGCAGCTTGGACGGGGGTGGGGATACGCAGTATTTT	CASSLDGGGDTQYF
TRBD2	TRBV9	TRBJ2-5	-	TGTGCCAGCAGCAGAACGGGGGGGCTACAAGAGACCCAGTACTTC	CASSRTGGLQETQYF
-	TRBV2	TRBJ1-2	few	TGTGCCAGCAAGGAGGGATATGGCTACACCTTC	CASKEGYGYTF
TRBD1	TRBV11-3	TRBJ2-7	-	TGTGCCAGCAGCTGGGGGGACAGGGACGAGCAGTACTTC	CASSWGDRDEQYF
-	TRBV30	TRBJ2-7	-	TGTGCCTGGCGAGACAAGACCTACGAGCAGTACTTC	CAWRDKTYEQYF
-	TRBV6-6	TRBJ1-1	-	TGTGCCAGCAGTGGAGCTTTCTTT	CASSGAFF
-	TRBV28	TRBJ1-2	-	TGTGCCAGCACCCAACGAAATGGCTACACCTTC	CASTQRNGYTF
TRBD2	TRBV4-1	TRBJ2-3	-	TGCGCCAGCAGCCAAGATGTGGCGGGGGGGGGTGATACGCAGTATTTT	CASSQDVAGGGDTQYF
TRBD2	TRBV7-3	TRBJ2-2	-	TGTGCCAGCAGCCCCTCGGCGGGGGGCACCGGGGAGCTGTTTTTT	CASSPSAGGTGELFF
-	TRBV7-8	TRBJ1-6	-	TGTGCCAGCAGTAAGACAGTAAAAAATTCACCCCTCCACTTT	CASSKTVKNSPLHF
-	TRBV19	TRBJ2-1	-	TGTGCCAGTAGGAGAGGGCTAGCCGGCAATGAGCAGTTCTTC	CASRRGLAGNEQFF
TRBD2	TRBV5-1	TRBJ2-5	-	TGCGCCAGCAGCTATAGCGGGGAAGAGACCCAGTACTTC	CASSYSGEETQYF
-	TRBV9	TRBJ2-1	-	TGTGCCAGCAGCTTTAGCGGGACAGGGTACAATGAGCAGTTCTTC	CASSFSGTGYNEQFF
-	TRBV4-2	TRBJ1-1	-	TGTGCCAGCAGCCGGTTGGGGGAAACTGAAGCTTTCTTT	CASSRLGETEAFF
-	TRBV28	TRBJ2-7	-	TGTGCCAGCAGTTCCAGGAACGAGCAGTACTTC	CASSSRNEQYF
TRBD2	TRBV11-2	TRBJ2-7	-	TGTGCCAGCAGCTACGGACTAGCGGGGTTGACCTACGAGCAGTACTTC	CASSYGLAGLTYEQYF
-	TRBV6-1	TRBJ2-5	-	TGTGCCAGCAGTGAAAACAGCGGCCAAGAGACCCAGTACTTC	CASSENSGQETQYF
TRBD2	TRBV18	TRBJ2-5	-	TGTGCCAGCTCACCGCAGGGGCCGGGGGGGCAAGAGACCCAGTACTTC	CASSPQGPGGQETQYF
-	TRBV6-6	TRBJ2-7	-	TGTGCCTGCCAGGCGGGGAGCATGGGGGAATACGAGCAGTACTTC	CACQAGSMGEYEQYF
TRBD2	TRBV6-1	TRBJ2-5	-	TGTGCCAGCAGTGACGGGACTATCATAGAGACCCAGTACTTC	CASSDGTIIETQYF
-	TRBV19	TRBJ1-1	-	TGTGCCAGTAGTATTACGGGGTTGAACACTGAAGCTTTCTTT	CASSITGLNTEAFF
TRBD2	TRBV7-3	TRBJ2-3	-	TGTGCCAGCAGCTTATTCCCCGGGTCTAGCGGGGGGGCCGATACGCAGTATTTT	CASSLFPGSSGGADTQYF
TRBD1	TRBV19	TRBJ2-7	-	TGTGCCAGTAGTATAGGCGCCGGGACAGCTAACTCCTACGAGCAGTACTTC	CASSIGAGTANSYEQYF
-	TRBV2	TRBJ1-1	-	TGTGCCAGCAGTGAAGCGGAGGGGAGGGGAGCTTTCTTT	CASSEAEGRGAFF
TRBD1	TRBV2	TRBJ1-1	few	TGTGCCAGCAGGAACAGGGGCGCTGAAGCTTTCTTT	CASRNRGAEAFF
TRBD1	TRBV7-3	TRBJ2-2	-	TGTGCCAGCAGCCATCTAACAGGGGCCGGGGAGCTGTTTTTT	CASSHLTGAGELFF
TRBD1	TRBV6-5	TRBJ2-3	-	TGTGCCAGCATAACAGGGGGCTTGACAGATACGCAGTATTTT	CASITGGLTDTQYF
TRBD1	TRBV7-8	TRBJ2-3	few	TGTGCCAGCAGCCCAGACAGGGGACGTACCACAGATACGCAGTATTTT	CASSPDRGRTTDTQYF
-	TRBV5-6	TRBJ1-5	-	TGTGCCAGCAGCTTTAGGGGGGAGTTGGGCAATCAGCCCCAGCATTTT	CASSFRGELGNQPQHF
-	TRBV29-1	TRBJ1-1	-	TGCAGCGTTTCTCTAGGGAAGGACACTGAAGCTTTCTTT	CSVSLGKDTEAFF
-	TRBV19	TRBJ1-1	-	TGTGCCAGTAGTATATTTCAAAAAGGGGGCACTGAAGCTTTCTTT	CASSIFQKGGTEAFF
-	TRBV6-1	TRBJ2-3	-	TGTGCCAGCATGGGGATAGATACGCAGTATTTT	CASMGIDTQYF
TRBD1	TRBV11-3	TRBJ2-2	-	TGTGCCAGCAGCTTTTCCCGGGACAGATTCACCGGGGAGCTGTTTTTT	CASSFSRDRFTGELFF
TRBD2	TRBV6-1	TRBJ2-1	few	TGTGCCAGCAGAGGCGGGGGGGCTTCTGAGCAGTTCTTC	CASRGGGASEQFF
-	TRBV15	TRBJ1-5	-	TGTGCCACCAGCAGAGATCCGGTACGGCCCCAGCATTTT	CATSRDPVRPQHF
TRBD1	TRBV6-6	TRBJ2-5	-	TGTGCCTCCCGGGACAGCCAAGAGACCCAGTACTTC	CASRDSQETQYF
TRBD1	TRBV4-3	TRBJ2-1	-	TGCGCCAGCAGTCAAGGCAGGGGGACCTATGAGCAGTTCTTC	CASSQGRGTYEQFF
-	TRBV30	TRBJ1-5	-	TGTGCCTGGACAGGGGCTAGCAATCAGCCCCAGCATTTT	CAWTGASNQPQHF
TRBD1	TRBV27	TRBJ1-6	-	TGTGCCAGCAGTGGGACAGGAATTTCTTCACCCCTCCACTTT	CASSGTGISSPLHF
-	TRBV6-5	TRBJ2-7	-	TGTGCCAGCCGAGTTTTCAACGAGCAGTACTTC	CASRVFNEQYF
-	TRBV4-2	TRBJ1-1	-	TGTGCCGCGGGCGGGAACACTGAAGCTTTCTTT	CAAGGNTEAFF
-	TRBV7-3	TRBJ2-1	-	TGTGCCAGCAGCTTGAGGGGCAATGAGCAGTTCTTC	CASSLRGNEQFF
-	TRBV6-1	TRBJ1-5	-	TGTGCCAGCAGTGAAGTGGGCACTAGCAATCAGCCCCAGCATTTT	CASSEVGTSNQPQHF
-	TRBV5-1	TRBJ2-7	-	TGCGCCAGCAGTAACACCGGGGGGCAGTATCACGAGCAGTACTTC	CASSNTGGQYHEQYF
-	TRBV6-1	TRBJ2-3	-	TGTGCCAGCAGTGAAAGGGGCACAGATACGCAGTATTTT	CASSERGTDTQYF
-	TRBV27	TRBJ1-5	-	TGTGCCAGCAGTTTAGTCTCTGGCGGGGGGCGCAATCAGCCCCAGCATTTT	CASSLVSGGGRNQPQHF
-	TRBV30	TRBJ1-1	-	TGTGCCTGGAGTGCCTATCGAGGGAACACTGAAGCTTTCTTT	CAWSAYRGNTEAFF
-	TRBV6-1	TRBJ2-7	-	TGTGCCAGCAGTCGCAGTGTTTACGAGCAGTACTTC	CASSRSVYEQYF
-	TRBV14	TRBJ1-2	-	TGTGCCAGCAGCCGTTTCCCCGGGACATTAAGCTATGGCTACACCTTC	CASSRFPGTLSYGYTF
-	TRBV18	TRBJ1-3	-	TGTGCCAGCTCACCTAGGCCCGACTCTTCTGGAAACACCATATATTTT	CASSPRPDSSGNTIYF
-	TRBV6-5	TRBJ2-7	-	TGTGCCAGCACGAACTCGGGACTCTACGAGCAGTACTTC	CASTNSGLYEQYF
-	TRBV9	TRBJ2-5	-	TGTGCCAGCAGCGCACAAGGACGTTTCCAAGAGACCCAGTACTTC	CASSAQGRFQETQYF